This is a list of T cell receptor beta chains from one sample in a study of CD4 T cell repertoires in COVID-19. Generated by immunoSEQ multiplex PCR, the TCRdb table keeps only in-frame clones and is missing some. The table shows more than 20,000 clones, with over 90% occurring only once. The sample here was circulating follicular helper CD4+ T cells (cTfh) from blood, taken before the COVID-19 pandemic. Receptors originate from a human donor who had COVID-19. CDR3s include the opening cysteine and the closing phenylalanine or tryptophan. A D gene is named only where the DNA matches it firmly. The listing skips clone size in some rows; elsewhere it reads once, few, many or a size class.

V gene,CDR3 length,D gene,clone size,J gene,CDR3 protein,CDR3 DNA
TRBV6-1,13,TRBD1,NA,TRBJ2-7,CASSGDRYYEQYF,TGTGCCAGCAGTGGGGACAGATACTACGAGCAGTACTTC
TRBV7-6,15,NA,NA,TRBJ2-7,CASSLESARSYEQYF,TGTGCCAGCAGCTTAGAATCAGCCAGGTCCTACGAGCAGTACTTC
TRBV5-5,15,TRBD1,NA,TRBJ1-3,CASSSGQELGNTIYF,TGTGCCAGCAGCTCCGGACAGGAGCTTGGAAACACCATATATTTT
TRBV6-6,12,NA,NA,TRBJ2-7,CASSSQNYEQYF,TGTGCCAGCAGTTCCCAAAACTACGAGCAGTACTTC
TRBV5-6,17,TRBD2,NA,TRBJ2-6,CASSSLAGGAGANVLTF,TGTGCCAGCAGCTCCCTAGCGGGGGGCGCTGGGGCCAACGTCCTGACTTTC
TRBV28,14,NA,NA,TRBJ1-2,CASSLGGANYGYTF,TGTGCCAGCAGTTTGGGGGGTGCTAACTATGGCTACACCTTC
TRBV5-6,14,TRBD1,NA,TRBJ2-5,CASSRYGQAETQYF,TGTGCCAGCAGCCGGTACGGACAGGCGGAGACCCAGTACTTC
TRBV15,13,TRBD1,NA,TRBJ2-1,CATWDSSYNEQFF,TGTGCCACCTGGGACAGTAGCTACAATGAGCAGTTCTTC
TRBV9,14,NA,NA,TRBJ1-2,CASSPQGKFHGYTF,TGTGCCAGCAGTCCGCAGGGGAAGTTCCATGGCTACACCTTC
TRBV19,13,NA,NA,TRBJ1-5,CASSMGPYQPQHF,TGTGCCAGTAGTATGGGGCCCTATCAGCCCCAGCATTTT
TRBV7-2,14,TRBD1,NA,TRBJ2-7,CASSSRQGVGEQYF,TGTGCCAGCAGCTCTAGGCAGGGGGTCGGTGAGCAGTACTTC
TRBV30,14,NA,NA,TRBJ2-3,CAWSVTGGPDTQYF,TGTGCCTGGAGCGTGACCGGCGGGCCAGATACGCAGTATTTT
TRBV5-1,12,TRBD1,NA,TRBJ2-1,CASRQGANEQFF,TGCGCCAGCAGACAGGGGGCCAATGAGCAGTTCTTC
TRBV5-8,14,NA,once,TRBJ1-1,CASSLVGGWTEAFF,TGTGCCAGCAGCTTGGTAGGAGGATGGACTGAAGCTTTCTTT
TRBV21-1,12,NA,NA,TRBJ1-2,CASQTGEEGYTF,TGTGCCAGCCAGACAGGGGAAGAGGGCTACACCTTC
TRBV11-2,15,TRBD1,NA,TRBJ2-7,CASSLKGASNYEQYF,TGTGCCAGCAGCTTAAAGGGGGCATCAAACTACGAGCAGTACTTC